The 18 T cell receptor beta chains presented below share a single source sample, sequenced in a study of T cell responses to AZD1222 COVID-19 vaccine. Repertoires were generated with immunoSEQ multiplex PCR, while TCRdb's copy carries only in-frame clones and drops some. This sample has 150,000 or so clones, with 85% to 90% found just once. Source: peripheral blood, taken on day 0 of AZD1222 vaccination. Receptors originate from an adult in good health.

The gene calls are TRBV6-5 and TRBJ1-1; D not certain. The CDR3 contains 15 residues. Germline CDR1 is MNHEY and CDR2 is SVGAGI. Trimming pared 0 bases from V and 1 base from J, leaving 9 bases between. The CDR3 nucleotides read TGTGCCAGCAGTTACTCGGGAAGGCCGAACACTGAAGCTTTCTTT. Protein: CASSYSGRPNTEAFF.

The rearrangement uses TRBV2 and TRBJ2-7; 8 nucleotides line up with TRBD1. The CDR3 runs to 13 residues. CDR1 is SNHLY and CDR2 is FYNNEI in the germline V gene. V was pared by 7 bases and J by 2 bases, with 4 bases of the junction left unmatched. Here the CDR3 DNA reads TGTGCCAGCAATAAACAGGGGGCCTACGAGCAGTACTTC. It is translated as CASNKQGAYEQYF.

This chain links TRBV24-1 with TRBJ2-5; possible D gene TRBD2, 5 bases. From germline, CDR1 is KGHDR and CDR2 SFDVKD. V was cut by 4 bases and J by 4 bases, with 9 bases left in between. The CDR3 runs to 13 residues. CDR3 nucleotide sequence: TGTGCCACCAGTGACCCCGGACTAGAGACCCAGTACTTC. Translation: CATSDPGLETQYF.

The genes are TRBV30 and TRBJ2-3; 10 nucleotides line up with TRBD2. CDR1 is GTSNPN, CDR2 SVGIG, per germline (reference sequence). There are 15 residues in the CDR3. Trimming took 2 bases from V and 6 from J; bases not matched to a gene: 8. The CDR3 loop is CAWSLGLAPPDTQYF. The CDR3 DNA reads TGTGCCTGGAGTTTGGGACTAGCGCCCCCGGATACGCAGTATTTT.

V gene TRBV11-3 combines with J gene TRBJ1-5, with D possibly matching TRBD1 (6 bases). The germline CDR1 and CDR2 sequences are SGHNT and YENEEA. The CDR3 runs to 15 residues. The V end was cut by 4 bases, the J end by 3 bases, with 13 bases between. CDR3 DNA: TGTGCCAGCAGCTCAGGGGTACAGTCCAATCAGCCCCAGCATTTT. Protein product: CASSSGVQSNQPQHF.

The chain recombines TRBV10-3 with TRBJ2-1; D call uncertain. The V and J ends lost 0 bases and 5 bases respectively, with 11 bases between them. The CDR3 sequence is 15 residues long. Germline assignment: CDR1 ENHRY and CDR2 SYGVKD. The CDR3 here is CAISESGLFDNEQFF. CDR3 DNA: TGTGCCATCAGTGAGTCAGGTCTATTCGACAATGAGCAGTTCTTC.

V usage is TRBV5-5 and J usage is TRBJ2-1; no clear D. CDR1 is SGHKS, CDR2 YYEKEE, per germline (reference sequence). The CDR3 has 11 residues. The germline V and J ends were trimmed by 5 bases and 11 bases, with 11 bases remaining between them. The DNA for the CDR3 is TGTGCCAGCAGACAGATCCGAAAGCAGTTCTTC. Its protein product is CASRQIRKQFF.

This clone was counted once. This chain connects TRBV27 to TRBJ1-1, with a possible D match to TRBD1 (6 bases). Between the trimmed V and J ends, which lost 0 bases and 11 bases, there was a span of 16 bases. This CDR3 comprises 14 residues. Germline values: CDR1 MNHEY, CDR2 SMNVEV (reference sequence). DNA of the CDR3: TGTGCCAGCAGTTTATCTCCGGGGGCCCGAGGGGCTTTCTTT. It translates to CASSLSPGARGAFF.

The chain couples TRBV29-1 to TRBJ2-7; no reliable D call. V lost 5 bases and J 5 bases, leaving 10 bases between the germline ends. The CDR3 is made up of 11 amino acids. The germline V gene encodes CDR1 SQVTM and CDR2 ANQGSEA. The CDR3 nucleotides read TGCAGCGTTCTAAGTACGGACGAGCAGTACTTC. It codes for CSVLSTDEQYF.

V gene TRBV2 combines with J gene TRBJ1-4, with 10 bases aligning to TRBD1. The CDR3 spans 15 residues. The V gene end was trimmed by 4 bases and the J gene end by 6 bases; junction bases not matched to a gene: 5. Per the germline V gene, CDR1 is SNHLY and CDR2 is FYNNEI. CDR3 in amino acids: CASSGQGTGDEKLFF. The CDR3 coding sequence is TGTGCCAGCAGTGGACAAGGGACAGGGGATGAAAAACTGTTTTTT.

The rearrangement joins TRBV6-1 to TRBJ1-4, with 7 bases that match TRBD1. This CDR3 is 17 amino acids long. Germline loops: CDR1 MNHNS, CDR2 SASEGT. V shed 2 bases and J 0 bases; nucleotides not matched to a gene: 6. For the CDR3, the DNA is TGTGCCAGCAGTGAATGGACAGGTACTGCAACTAATGAAAAACTGTTTTTT. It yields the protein CASSEWTGTATNEKLFF.

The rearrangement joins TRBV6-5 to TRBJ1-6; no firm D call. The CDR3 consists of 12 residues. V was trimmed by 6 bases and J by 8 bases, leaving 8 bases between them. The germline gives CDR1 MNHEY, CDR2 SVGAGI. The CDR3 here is CASSDGDSPLHF. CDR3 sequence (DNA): TGTGCCAGCAGCGACGGGGATTCACCCCTCCACTTT.

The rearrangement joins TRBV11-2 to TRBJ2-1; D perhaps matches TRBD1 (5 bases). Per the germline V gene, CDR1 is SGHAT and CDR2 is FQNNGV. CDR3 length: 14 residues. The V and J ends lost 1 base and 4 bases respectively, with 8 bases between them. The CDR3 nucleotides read TGTGCCAGCAGCTTAGGGGGCGGTTACAATGAGCAGTTCTTC. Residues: CASSLGGGYNEQFF. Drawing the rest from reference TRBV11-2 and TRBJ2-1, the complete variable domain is EAGVAQSPRYKIIEKRQSVAFWCNPISGHATLYWYQQILGQGPKLLIQFQNNGVVDDSQLPKDRFSAERLKGVDSTLKIQPAKLEDSAVYLCASSLGGGYNEQFFGPGTRLTVL.

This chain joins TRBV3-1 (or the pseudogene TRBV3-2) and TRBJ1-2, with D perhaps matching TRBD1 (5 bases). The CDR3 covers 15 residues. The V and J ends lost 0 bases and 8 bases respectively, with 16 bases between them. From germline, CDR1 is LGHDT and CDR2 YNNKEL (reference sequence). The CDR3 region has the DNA TGTGCCAGCAGCCAAGAAGGGGCAGGGATCAGGGGCTACACCTTC. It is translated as CASSQEGAGIRGYTF.

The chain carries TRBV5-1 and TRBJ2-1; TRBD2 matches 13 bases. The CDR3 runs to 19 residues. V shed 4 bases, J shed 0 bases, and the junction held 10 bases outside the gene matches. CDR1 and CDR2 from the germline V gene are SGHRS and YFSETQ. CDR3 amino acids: CASSLMTSGRFSSYNEQFF. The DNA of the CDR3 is TGCGCCAGCAGCCTGATGACTAGCGGGAGGTTCAGCTCCTACAATGAGCAGTTCTTC. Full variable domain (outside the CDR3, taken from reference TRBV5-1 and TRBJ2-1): KAGVTQTPRYLIKTRGQQVTLSCSPISGHRSVSWYQQTPGQGLQFLFEYFSETQRNKGNFPGRFSGRQFSNSRSEMNVSTLELGDSALYLCASSLMTSGRFSSYNEQFFGPGTRLTVL.

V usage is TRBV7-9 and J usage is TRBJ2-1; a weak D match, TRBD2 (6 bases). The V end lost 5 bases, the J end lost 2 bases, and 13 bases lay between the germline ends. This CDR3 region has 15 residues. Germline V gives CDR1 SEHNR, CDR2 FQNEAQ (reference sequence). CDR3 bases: TGTGCCAGCAGCCTAGGTGGAGGGCCCTACAATGAGCAGTTCTTC. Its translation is CASSLGGGPYNEQFF.

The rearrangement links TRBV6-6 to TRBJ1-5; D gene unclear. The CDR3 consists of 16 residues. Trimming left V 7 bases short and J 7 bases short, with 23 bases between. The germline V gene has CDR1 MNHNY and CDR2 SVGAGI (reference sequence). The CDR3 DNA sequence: TGTGCCAGCATGAGGGAAGGACGGCTGGCTGGACAGCCCCAGCATTTT. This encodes CASMREGRLAGQPQHF.

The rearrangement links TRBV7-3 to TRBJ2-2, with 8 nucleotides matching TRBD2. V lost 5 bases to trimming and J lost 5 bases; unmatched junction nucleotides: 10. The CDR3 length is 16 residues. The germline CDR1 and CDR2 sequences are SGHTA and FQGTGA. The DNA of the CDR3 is TGTGCCAGCAGCATTTCGGGAGGGCCGGGAACCGGGGAGCTGTTTTTT. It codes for CASSISGGPGTGELFF.